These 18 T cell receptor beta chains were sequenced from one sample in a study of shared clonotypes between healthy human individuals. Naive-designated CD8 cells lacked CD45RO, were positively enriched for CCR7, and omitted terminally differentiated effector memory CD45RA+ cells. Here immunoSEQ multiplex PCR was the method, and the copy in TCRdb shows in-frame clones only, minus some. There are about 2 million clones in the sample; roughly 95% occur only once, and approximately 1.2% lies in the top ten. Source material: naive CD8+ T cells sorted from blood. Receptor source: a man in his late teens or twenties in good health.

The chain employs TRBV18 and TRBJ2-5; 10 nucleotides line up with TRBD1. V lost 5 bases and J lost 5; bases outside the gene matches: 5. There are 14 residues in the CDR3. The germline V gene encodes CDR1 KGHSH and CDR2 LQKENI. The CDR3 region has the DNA TGTGCCAGCTCATTGGGACAGGGGCTGGAGACCCAGTACTTC. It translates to CASSLGQGLETQYF.

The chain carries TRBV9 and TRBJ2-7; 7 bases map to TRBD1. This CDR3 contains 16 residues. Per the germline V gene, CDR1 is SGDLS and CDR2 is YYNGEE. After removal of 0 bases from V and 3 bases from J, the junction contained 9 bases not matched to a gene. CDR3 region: CASSVDSGGMSYEQYF. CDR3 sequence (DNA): TGTGCCAGCAGCGTAGATTCAGGGGGAATGAGCTACGAGCAGTACTTC.

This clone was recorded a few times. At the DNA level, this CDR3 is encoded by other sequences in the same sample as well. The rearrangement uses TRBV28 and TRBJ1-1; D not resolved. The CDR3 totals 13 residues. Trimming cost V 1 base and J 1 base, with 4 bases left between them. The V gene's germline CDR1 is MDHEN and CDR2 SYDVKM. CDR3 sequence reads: CASSLSPNTEAFF. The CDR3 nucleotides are TGTGCCAGCAGTTTATCACCGAACACTGAAGCTTTCTTT.

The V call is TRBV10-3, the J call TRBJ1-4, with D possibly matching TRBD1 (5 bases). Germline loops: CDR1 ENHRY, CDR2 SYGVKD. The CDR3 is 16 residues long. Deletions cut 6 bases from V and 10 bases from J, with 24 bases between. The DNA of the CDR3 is TGTGCCATCAGGCGGGGGGAGGGCCGGGCGCTGGTAAAACTGTTTTTT. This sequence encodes CAIRRGEGRALVKLFF.

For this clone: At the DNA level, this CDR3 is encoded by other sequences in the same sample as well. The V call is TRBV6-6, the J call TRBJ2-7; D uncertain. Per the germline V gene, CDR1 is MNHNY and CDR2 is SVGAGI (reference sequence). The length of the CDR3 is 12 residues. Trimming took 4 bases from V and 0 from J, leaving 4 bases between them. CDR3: CASSLDSYEQYF. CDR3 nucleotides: TGTGCCAGCAGTTTGGACTCCTACGAGCAGTACTTC.

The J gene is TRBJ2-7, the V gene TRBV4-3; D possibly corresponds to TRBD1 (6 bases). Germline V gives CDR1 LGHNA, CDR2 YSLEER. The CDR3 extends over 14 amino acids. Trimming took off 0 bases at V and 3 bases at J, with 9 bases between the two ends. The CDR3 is CASSQDQTGYEQYF. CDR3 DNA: TGCGCCAGCAGCCAAGATCAGACAGGCTACGAGCAGTACTTC.

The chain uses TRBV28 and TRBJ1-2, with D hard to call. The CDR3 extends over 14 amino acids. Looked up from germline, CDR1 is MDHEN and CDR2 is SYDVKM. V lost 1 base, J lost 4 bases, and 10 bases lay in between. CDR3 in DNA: TGTGCCAGCAGTTTATTACTGGCCGGCTATGGCTACACCTTC. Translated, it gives CASSLLLAGYGYTF.

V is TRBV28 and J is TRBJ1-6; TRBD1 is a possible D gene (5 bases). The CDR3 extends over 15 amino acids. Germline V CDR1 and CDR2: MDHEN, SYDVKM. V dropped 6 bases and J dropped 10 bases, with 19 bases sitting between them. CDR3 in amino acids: CASRPTGGGGSPLHF. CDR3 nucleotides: TGTGCCAGCAGACCCACAGGTGGCGGGGGATCACCCCTCCACTTT.

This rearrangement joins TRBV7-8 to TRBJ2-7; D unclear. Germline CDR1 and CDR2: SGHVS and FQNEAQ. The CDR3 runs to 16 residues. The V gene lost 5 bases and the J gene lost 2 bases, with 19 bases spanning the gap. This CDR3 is CASSPDGVVRTYEQYF. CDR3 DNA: TGTGCCAGCAGCCCCGATGGGGTTGTAAGGACCTACGAGCAGTACTTC.

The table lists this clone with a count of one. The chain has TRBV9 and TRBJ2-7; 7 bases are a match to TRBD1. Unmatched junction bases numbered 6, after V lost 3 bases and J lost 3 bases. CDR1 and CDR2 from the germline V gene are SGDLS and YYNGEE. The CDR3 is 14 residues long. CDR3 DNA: TGTGCCAGCAGCGAGGGGGACAGTCTCTACGAGCAGTACTTC. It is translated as CASSEGDSLYEQYF.

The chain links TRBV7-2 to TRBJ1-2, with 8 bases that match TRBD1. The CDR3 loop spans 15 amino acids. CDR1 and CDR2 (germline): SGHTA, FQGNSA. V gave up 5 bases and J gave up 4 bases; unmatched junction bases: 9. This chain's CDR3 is CASSDRDRHLYGYTF. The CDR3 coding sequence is TGTGCCAGCAGCGACCGGGACAGGCACCTCTATGGCTACACCTTC. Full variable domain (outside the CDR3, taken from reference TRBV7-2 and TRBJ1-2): GAGVSQSPSNKVTEKGKDVELRCDPISGHTALYWYRQSLGQGLEFLIYFQGNSAPDKSGLPSDRFSAERTGGSVSTLTIQRTQQEDSAVYLCASSDRDRHLYGYTFGSGTRLTVV.

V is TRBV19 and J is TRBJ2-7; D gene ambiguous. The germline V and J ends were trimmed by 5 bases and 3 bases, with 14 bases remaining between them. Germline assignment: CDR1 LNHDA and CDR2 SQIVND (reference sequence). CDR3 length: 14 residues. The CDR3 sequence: CASSPAVSHYEQYF. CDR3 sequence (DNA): TGTGCCAGTAGTCCTGCTGTTAGCCACTACGAGCAGTACTTC.

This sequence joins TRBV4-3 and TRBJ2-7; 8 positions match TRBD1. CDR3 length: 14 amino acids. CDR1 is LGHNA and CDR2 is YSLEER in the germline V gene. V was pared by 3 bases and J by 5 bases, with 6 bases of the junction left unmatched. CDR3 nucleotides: TGCGCCAGCAGCCAGGACAGGGCTTTGGACGAGCAGTACTTC. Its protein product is CASSQDRALDEQYF.

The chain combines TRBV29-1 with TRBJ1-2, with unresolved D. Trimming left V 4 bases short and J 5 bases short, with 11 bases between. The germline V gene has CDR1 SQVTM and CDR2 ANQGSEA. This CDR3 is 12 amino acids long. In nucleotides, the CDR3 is TGCAGCGTTGGGTCCGGGGAATATGGCTACACCTTC. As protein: CSVGSGEYGYTF.

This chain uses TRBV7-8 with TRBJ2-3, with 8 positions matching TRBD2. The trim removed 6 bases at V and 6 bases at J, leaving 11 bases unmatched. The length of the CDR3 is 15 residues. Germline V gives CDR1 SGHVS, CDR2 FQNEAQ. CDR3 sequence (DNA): TGTGCCAGCAGGCCTCCGGGACTAGTTCCTGATACGCAGTATTTT. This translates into CASRPPGLVPDTQYF.

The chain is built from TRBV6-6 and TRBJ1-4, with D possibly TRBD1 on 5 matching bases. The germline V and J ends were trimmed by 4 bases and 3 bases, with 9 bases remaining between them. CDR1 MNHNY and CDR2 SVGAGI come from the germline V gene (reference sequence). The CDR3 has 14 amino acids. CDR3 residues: CASSFRVPNEKLFF. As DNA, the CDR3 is TGTGCCAGCAGTTTCAGGGTTCCTAATGAAAAACTGTTTTTT.

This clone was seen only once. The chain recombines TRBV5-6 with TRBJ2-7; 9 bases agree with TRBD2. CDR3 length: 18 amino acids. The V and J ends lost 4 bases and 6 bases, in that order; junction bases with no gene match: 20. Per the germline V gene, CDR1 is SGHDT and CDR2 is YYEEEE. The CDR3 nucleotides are TGTGCCAGCAGCGCGACAGGTTGGCCTAGCGGGACCATTCTCGAGCAGTACTTC. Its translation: CASSATGWPSGTILEQYF.

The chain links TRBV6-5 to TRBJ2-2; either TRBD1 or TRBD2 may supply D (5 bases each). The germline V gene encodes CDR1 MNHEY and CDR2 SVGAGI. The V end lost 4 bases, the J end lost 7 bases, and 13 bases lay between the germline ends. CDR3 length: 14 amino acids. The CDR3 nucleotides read TGTGCCAGCAGTTCACTAGAGGGGATCGGGGAGCTGTTTTTT. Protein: CASSSLEGIGELFF.